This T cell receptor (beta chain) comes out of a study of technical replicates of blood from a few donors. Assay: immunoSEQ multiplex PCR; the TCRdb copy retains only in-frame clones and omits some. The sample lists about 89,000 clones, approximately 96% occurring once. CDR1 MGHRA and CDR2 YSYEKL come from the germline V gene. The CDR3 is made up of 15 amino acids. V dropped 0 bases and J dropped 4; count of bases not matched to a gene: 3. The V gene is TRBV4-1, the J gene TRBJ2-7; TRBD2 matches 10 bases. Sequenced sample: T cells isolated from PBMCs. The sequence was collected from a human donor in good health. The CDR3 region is CASSQEASGSYEQYF. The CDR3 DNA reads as TGCGCCAGCAGCCAAGAGGCTAGCGGGAGTTACGAGCAGTACTTC.